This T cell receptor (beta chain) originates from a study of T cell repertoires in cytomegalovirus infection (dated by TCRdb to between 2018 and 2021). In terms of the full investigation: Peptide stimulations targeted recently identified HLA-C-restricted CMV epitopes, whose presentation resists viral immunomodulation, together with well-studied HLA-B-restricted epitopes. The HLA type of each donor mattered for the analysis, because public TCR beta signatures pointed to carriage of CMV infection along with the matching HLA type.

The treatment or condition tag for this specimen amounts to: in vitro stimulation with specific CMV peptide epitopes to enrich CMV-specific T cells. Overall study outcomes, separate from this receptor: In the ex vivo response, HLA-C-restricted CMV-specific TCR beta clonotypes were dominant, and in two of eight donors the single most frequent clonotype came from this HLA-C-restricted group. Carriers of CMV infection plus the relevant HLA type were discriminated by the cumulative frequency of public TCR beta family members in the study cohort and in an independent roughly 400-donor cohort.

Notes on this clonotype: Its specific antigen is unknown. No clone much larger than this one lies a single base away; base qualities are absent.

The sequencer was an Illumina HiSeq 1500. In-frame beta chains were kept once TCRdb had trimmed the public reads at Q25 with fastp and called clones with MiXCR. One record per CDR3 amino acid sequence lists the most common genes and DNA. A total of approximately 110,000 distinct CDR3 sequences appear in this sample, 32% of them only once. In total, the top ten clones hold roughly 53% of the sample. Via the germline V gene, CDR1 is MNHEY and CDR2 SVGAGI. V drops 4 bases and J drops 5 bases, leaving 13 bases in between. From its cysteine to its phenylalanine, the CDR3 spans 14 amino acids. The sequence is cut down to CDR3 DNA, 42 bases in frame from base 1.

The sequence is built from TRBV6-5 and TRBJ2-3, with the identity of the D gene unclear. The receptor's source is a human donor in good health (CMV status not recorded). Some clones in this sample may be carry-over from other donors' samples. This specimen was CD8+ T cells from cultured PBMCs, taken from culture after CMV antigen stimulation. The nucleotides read TGTGCCAGCAGTTCCGACCCGATAGGAGATACGCAGTATTTT. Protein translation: CASSSDPIGDTQYF.